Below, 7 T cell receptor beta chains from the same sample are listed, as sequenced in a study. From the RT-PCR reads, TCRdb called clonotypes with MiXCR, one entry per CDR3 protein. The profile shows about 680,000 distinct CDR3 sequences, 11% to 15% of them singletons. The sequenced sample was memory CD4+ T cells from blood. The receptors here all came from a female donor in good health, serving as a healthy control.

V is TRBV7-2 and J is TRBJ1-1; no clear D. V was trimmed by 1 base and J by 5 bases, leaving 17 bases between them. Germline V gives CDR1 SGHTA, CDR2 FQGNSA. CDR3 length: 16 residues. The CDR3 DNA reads TGTGCCAGCAGCTTAGTAGGTCCCGCCCGGCTTACTGAAGCTTTCTTT. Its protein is CASSLVGPARLTEAFF.

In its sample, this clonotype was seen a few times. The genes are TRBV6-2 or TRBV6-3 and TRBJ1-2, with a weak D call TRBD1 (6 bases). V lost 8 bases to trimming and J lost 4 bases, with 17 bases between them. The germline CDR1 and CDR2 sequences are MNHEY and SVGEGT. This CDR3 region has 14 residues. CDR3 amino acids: CASRRSDRPYGYTF. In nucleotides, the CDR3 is TGTGCCAGCCGCCGGAGTGACAGGCCCTATGGCTACACCTTC.

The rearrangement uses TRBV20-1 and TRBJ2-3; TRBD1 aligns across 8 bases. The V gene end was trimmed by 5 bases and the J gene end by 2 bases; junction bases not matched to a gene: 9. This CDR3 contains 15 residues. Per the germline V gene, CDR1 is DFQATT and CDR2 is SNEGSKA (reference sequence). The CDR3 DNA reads TGCAGTGCTCAAAACACGGACAGGGCCACAGATACGCAGTATTTT. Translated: CSAQNTDRATDTQYF.

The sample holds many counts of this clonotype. CDR3 DNA sequence: TGTGCCAGCATTCCGGGACAGGGGGCCTATGGCTACACCTTC. Amino acid sequence: CASIPGQGAYGYTF. The chain joins TRBV2 to TRBJ1-2; TRBD1 agrees at 12 bases. CDR3 length: 14 amino acids. Germline V gene sequence: CDR1 SNHLY, CDR2 FYNNEI. V lost 7 bases, J lost 4 bases, and 4 bases stayed unmatched.

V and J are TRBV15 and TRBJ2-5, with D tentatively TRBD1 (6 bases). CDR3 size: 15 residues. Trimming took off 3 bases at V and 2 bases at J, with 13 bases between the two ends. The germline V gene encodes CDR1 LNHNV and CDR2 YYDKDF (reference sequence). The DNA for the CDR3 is TGTGCCACCAGCAGGGACCCGGGACAACAAGAGACCCAGTACTTC. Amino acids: CATSRDPGQQETQYF.

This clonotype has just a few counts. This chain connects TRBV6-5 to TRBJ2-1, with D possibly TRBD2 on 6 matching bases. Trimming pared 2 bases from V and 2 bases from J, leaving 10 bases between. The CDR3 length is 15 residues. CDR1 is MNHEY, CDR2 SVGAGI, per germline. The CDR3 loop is CASSYPGVAYNEQFF. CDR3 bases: TGTGCCAGCAGTTACCCGGGGGTGGCCTACAATGAGCAGTTCTTC.

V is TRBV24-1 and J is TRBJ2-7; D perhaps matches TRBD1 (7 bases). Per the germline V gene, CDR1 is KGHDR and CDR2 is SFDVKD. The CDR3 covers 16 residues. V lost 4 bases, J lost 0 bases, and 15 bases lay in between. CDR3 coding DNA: TGTGCCACCAGTGACAGCGCGGGACAGTACTCCTACGAGCAGTACTTC. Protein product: CATSDSAGQYSYEQYF.